These 11 T cell receptor beta chains originate from one sample sequenced in a study of OX40 agonist ivuxolimab in advanced cancers. The assay was immunoSEQ multiplex PCR, and TCRdb's table has in-frame clones only and misses some. The sample shows about 64,000 clones, 88% of them seen only once. This material consisted of CD4+ or CD8+ T cells sorted from blood, taken in a trial of the OX40 agonist ivuxolimab. The receptors stem from an adult with an advanced solid tumor such as melanoma, head and neck, liver or kidney cancer.

The gene calls are TRBV28 and TRBJ2-5; tentative D call: TRBD2 (5 bases). The CDR3 has 14 residues. From germline, CDR1 is MDHEN and CDR2 SYDVKM. V shed 11 bases and J shed 5 bases, with 21 bases lying between them. As DNA, the CDR3 is TGTGCCTCCCGGGGAGACCCCGCGTCGGAGACCCAGTACTTC. Its translation: CASRGDPASETQYF.

The chain couples TRBV5-1 to TRBJ2-7; D perhaps matches TRBD1 (5 bases). Trimming cost V 2 bases and J 5 bases, with 11 bases left between them. The CDR3 runs 13 residues. CDR1 SGHRS and CDR2 YFSETQ come from the germline V gene. The CDR3 DNA reads as TGCGCCAGCAGCTTAAGGGGAATCGACGAGCAGTACTTC. Its translation: CASSLRGIDEQYF.

J is TRBJ2-3 and V is TRBV19; D is possibly TRBD2 (6 bases). Germline lookup yields CDR1 LNHDA and CDR2 SQIVND (reference sequence). This CDR3 has 16 amino acids. With 2 bases removed from V and 1 base from J, the gap between germline ends came to 13 bases. For the CDR3, the DNA is TGTGCCAGTAGTATATCTAGCGCCGTGGGCACAGATACGCAGTATTTT. Translating gives CASSISSAVGTDTQYF.

The gene calls are TRBV5-5 and TRBJ1-1, with D possibly matching TRBD1 (6 bases). Germline CDR1 SGHKS, CDR2 YYEKEE (reference sequence). V dropped 0 bases and J dropped 2 bases, with 8 bases sitting between them. The CDR3 runs 14 residues. CDR3 amino acids: CASSLEQGNTEAFF. CDR3 bases: TGTGCCAGCAGCTTGGAACAGGGTAACACTGAAGCTTTCTTT.

The genes are TRBV5-1 and TRBJ2-7; 9 bases are a match to TRBD1. This CDR3 has 16 residues. The V gene's germline CDR1 is SGHRS and CDR2 YFSETQ. Trimming removed 0 bases from V and 3 bases from J; junction bases left unmatched: 7. In nucleotides, the CDR3 is TGCGCCAGCAGCTTGGATGGGACAGGGACGATCTACGAGCAGTACTTC. This encodes CASSLDGTGTIYEQYF.

The V gene is TRBV6-1, the J gene TRBJ2-1, with 10 bases fitting TRBD2. This CDR3 contains 16 residues. In germline, CDR1 is MNHNS, CDR2 SASEGT. V lost 0 bases and J lost 5; bases outside the gene matches: 4. The CDR3 protein is CASSEARLAGNNEQFF. CDR3 DNA sequence: TGTGCCAGCAGTGAAGCGCGACTAGCGGGTAACAATGAGCAGTTCTTC.

This chain joins TRBV2 and TRBJ2-5; perhaps D is TRBD1 or TRBD2 (5 bases each). With 1 base removed from V and 7 bases from J, the gap between germline ends came to 13 bases. Germline V lookup: CDR1 SNHLY, CDR2 FYNNEI. This CDR3 has 14 residues. The CDR3 sequence: CASSEVWGSGTQYF. The CDR3 nucleotides are TGTGCCAGCAGTGAAGTTTGGGGGTCGGGGACCCAGTACTTC.

This clone was seen a handful of times. This sequence joins TRBV11-2 and TRBJ2-6; 7 bases line up with TRBD1. J gave up 0 bases and V 4 bases, and 6 bases lay outside the gene matches. CDR1 SGHAT and CDR2 FQNNGV come from the germline V gene. This CDR3 comprises 17 residues. CDR3 in DNA: TGTGCCAGCAGCTCGCTTAGGGGGCCCTCTGGGGCCAACGTCCTGACTTTC. Translated: CASSSLRGPSGANVLTF.

The gene calls are TRBV15 and TRBJ2-7, with TRBD1 matching over 9 bases. Trimming at V came to 2 bases and at J to 5 bases, leaving 7 bases not matched to a gene. The CDR3 contains 15 residues. Germline V gives CDR1 LNHNV, CDR2 YYDKDF (reference sequence). In DNA, the CDR3 is TGTGCCACCAGCAGACGAGGGACAGGGATCCACGAGCAGTACTTC. This gives the protein CATSRRGTGIHEQYF.

This chain joins TRBV11-2 and TRBJ1-1; D remains ambiguous. Trimming pared 7 bases from V and 3 bases from J, leaving 15 bases between. Germline V gives CDR1 SGHAT, CDR2 FQNNGV. This CDR3 is built from 14 residues. The CDR3 coding sequence is TGTGCCAGCAACCCCCCTGGGGTCTACACTGAAGCTTTCTTT. This gives the protein CASNPPGVYTEAFF.

This chain uses TRBV5-1 with TRBJ1-5; 8 nucleotides align to TRBD1. The V and J ends lost 0 bases and 2 bases, in that order; junction bases with no gene match: 4. The CDR3 is 16 amino acids. Germline V gene data show CDR1 as SGHRS and CDR2 as YFSETQ. The DNA of the CDR3 is TGCGCCAGCAGCTTGGGGACAGGGAGTCGCAATCAGCCCCAGCATTTT. Encoded protein: CASSLGTGSRNQPQHF.